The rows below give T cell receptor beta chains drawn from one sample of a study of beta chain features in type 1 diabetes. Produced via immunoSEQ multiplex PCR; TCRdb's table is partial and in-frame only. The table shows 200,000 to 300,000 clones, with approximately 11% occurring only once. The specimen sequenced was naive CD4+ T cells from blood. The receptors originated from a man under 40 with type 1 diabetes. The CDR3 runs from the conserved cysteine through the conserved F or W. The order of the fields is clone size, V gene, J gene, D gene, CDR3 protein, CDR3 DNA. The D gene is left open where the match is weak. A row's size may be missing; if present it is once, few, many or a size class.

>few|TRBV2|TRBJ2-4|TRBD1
CASSDGTVAIQYF
TGTGCCAGCAGTGACGGGACAGTGGCAATTCAGTACTTC
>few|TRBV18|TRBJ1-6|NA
CASSPPATTGSPLHF
TGTGCCAGCTCACCACCGGCCACCACGGGATCACCCCTCCACTTT
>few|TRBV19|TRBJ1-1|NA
CASSIPLREAFF
TGTGCCAGTAGTATTCCCCTACGTGAAGCTTTCTTT
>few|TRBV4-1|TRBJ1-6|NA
CASSQDRRVAPLHF
TGCGCCAGCAGCCAAGATCGGAGAGTCGCTCCCCTCCACTTT
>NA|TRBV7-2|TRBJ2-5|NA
CASSLQGSGETQYF
TGTGCCAGCAGCTTACAAGGATCAGGGGAGACCCAGTACTTC
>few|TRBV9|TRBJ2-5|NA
CASSAVSGLGETQYF
TGTGCCAGCAGCGCCGTCTCGGGACTTGGAGAGACCCAGTACTTC
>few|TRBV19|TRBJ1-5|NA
CASSAAEGIQPQHF
TGTGCCAGTAGTGCCGCGGAGGGGATTCAGCCCCAGCATTTT
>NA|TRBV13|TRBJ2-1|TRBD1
CASSQTPGTGPFF
TGTGCCAGCAGCCAAACCCCCGGGACAGGTCCGTTCTTC
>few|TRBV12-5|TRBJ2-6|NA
CASGPQGAGANVLTF
TGTGCTAGTGGACCGCAGGGCGCAGGGGCCAACGTCCTGACTTTC
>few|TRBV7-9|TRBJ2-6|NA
CATSGGLDSGANVLTF
TGTGCCACCTCCGGGGGTCTGGACTCTGGGGCCAACGTCCTGACTTTC
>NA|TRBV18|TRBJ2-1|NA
CASSPLVDWREEQFF
TGTGCCAGCTCACCATTGGTGGATTGGAGGGAGGAGCAGTTCTTC
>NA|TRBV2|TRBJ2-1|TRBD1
CASSTQGKDDNEQFF
TGTGCCAGCAGTACACAGGGGAAGGACGACAATGAGCAGTTCTTC
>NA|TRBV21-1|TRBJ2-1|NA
CASSKVRQGYNEQFF
TGTGCCAGCAGCAAAGTTAGACAGGGCTACAATGAGCAGTTCTTC
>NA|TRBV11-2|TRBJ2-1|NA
CASSLDFRVAEQFF
TGTGCCAGCAGCTTAGACTTCCGAGTTGCTGAGCAGTTCTTC
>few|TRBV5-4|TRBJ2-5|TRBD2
CASSTGGYQETQYF
TGTGCCAGCAGCACGGGAGGCTATCAAGAGACCCAGTACTTC
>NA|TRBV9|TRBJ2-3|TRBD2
CASSVLAGGTDTQYF
TGTGCCAGCAGCGTATTGGCGGGGGGCACAGATACGCAGTATTTT
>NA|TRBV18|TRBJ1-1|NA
CASSPSGLVNTEAFF
TGTGCCAGCTCACCTTCAGGGTTGGTAAACACTGAAGCTTTCTTT
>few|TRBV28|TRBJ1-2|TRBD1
CASSPGQVAYGYTF
TGTGCCAGCAGTCCGGGACAGGTGGCATATGGCTACACCTTC
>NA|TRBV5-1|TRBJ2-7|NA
CASSLVQASYEQYF
TGCGCCAGCAGCTTGGTTCAGGCCTCCTACGAGCAGTACTTC
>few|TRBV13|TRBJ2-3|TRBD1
CASRYGQGLWDTQYF
TGTGCCAGCAGATACGGACAGGGCCTATGGGATACGCAGTATTTT
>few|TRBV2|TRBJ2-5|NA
CASSEAKGPLRGTQYF
TGTGCCAGCAGTGAAGCAAAGGGGCCCCTCAGAGGGACCCAGTACTTC
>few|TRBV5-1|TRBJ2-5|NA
CASSSGGPGETQYF
TGCGCCAGCAGCTCCGGGGGACCGGGAGAGACCCAGTACTTC
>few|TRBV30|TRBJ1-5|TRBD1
CACGTGGNQPQHF
TGTGCCTGCGGGACAGGGGGCAATCAGCCCCAGCATTTT
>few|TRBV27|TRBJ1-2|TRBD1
CASSLSRTDRGLYGYTF
TGTGCCAGCAGTTTATCCCGAACGGACAGGGGATTATATGGCTACACCTTC
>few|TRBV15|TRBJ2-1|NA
CATSRDSLGDGYNEQFF
TGTGCCACCAGCAGAGATTCTTTAGGAGACGGATACAATGAGCAGTTCTTC
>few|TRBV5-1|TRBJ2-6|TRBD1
CASSSGQGATGANVLTF
TGCGCCAGCAGCTCCGGACAGGGGGCAACGGGGGCCAACGTCCTGACTTTC
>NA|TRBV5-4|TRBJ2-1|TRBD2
CASSRGLAGARDEQFF
TGTGCCAGCAGCAGGGGACTAGCGGGGGCCAGGGATGAGCAGTTCTTC
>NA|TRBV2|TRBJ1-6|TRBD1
CAFRDRNNSPLHF
TGTGCCTTTCGGGACAGAAATAATTCACCCCTCCACTTT
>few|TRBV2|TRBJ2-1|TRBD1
CASHRDSYNEQFF
TGTGCCAGCCACAGGGACAGCTACAATGAGCAGTTCTTC
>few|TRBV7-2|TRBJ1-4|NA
CATSPMTATNEKLFF
TGTGCCACCTCGCCCATGACAGCGACTAATGAAAAACTGTTTTTT
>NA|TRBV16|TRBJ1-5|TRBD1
CASSKNFPGTGNNQPQHF
TGTGCCAGCAGCAAAAATTTTCCCGGGACAGGGAACAATCAGCCCCAGCATTTT
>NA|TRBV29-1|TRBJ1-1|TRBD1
CSGRYGTGGYNTEAFF
TGCAGCGGAAGATACGGGACAGGGGGCTACAACACTGAAGCTTTCTTT
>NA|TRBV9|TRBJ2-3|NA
CASSDSGRRTDTQYF
TGTGCCAGCAGCGACAGCGGGCGACGCACAGATACGCAGTATTTT
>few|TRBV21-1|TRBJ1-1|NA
CASSKALDSTCVAFF
TGTGCCAGCAGCAAAGCGCTGGACAGCACATGCGTAGCTTTCTTT
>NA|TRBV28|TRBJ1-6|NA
CASRDGGISPLHF
TGTGCCAGTAGAGACGGAGGGATTTCACCCCTCCACTTT
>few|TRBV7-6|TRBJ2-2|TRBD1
CASSLQGAAGELFF
TGTGCCAGCAGCTTACAGGGGGCGGCCGGGGAGCTGTTTTTT
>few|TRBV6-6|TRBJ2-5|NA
CASSSAAGQETQYF
TGTGCCAGCAGTAGTGCGGCAGGGCAGGAGACCCAGTACTTC
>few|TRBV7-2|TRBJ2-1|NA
CASSSRMTNEQFF
TGTGCCAGCAGCTCGAGGATGACCAATGAGCAGTTCTTC
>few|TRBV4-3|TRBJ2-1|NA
CASSPPGGYNEQFF
TGCGCCAGCAGCCCCCCCGGGGGCTACAATGAGCAGTTCTTC
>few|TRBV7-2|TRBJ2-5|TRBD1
CASSLRTGSREAQYF
TGTGCCAGCAGCTTAAGGACAGGTAGCAGAGAGGCCCAGTACTTC
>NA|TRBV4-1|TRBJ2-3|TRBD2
CASSQGAGGFILSQYF
TGCGCCAGCAGCCAGGGAGCGGGGGGGTTCATCCTATCGCAGTATTTT
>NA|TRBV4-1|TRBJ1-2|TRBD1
CASSQGTGYGYTF
TGCGCCAGCAGCCAAGGGACAGGGTATGGCTACACCTTC
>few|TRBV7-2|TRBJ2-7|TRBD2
CASSLAAALAGGTYEQYF
TGTGCCAGCAGCTTAGCCGCCGCTCTAGCGGGGGGAACCTACGAGCAGTACTTC
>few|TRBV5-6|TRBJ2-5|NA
CASSLLQETQYF
TGTGCCAGCAGTTTGCTCCAAGAGACCCAGTACTTC
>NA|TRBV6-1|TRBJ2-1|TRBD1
CASRQGETYNEQFF
TGTGCCAGCAGACAGGGGGAAACCTACAATGAGCAGTTCTTC
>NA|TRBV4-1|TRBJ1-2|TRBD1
CASSLTGVGGYTF
TGCGCCAGCAGCCTGACAGGGGTGGGTGGCTACACCTTC
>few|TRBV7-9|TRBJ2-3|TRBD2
CASSLLSGGAIDTQYF
TGTGCCAGCAGCCTCCTTAGCGGGGGGGCCATAGATACGCAGTATTTT
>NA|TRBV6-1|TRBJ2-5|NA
CASSEETRGVETQYF
TGTGCCAGCAGTGAAGAGACTAGGGGTGTGGAGACCCAGTACTTC
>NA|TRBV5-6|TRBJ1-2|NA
CASSHNQVWGYTF
TGTGCCAGCAGCCACAACCAGGTGTGGGGCTACACCTTC